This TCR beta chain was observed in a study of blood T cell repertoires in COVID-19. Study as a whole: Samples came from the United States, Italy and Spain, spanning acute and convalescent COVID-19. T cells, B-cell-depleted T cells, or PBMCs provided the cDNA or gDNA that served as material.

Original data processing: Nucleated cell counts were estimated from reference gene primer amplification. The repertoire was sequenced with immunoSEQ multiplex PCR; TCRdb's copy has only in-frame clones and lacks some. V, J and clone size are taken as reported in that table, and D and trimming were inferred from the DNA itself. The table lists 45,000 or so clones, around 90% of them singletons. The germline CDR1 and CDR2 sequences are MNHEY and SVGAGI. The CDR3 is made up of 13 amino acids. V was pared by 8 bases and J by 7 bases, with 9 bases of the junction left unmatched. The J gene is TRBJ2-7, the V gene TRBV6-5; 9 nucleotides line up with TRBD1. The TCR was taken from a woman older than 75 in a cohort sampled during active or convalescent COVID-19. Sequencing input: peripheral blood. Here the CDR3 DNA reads TGTGCCAGCTGGCCGACAGGGGGGAGGGAGCAGTACTTC. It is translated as CASWPTGGREQYF.